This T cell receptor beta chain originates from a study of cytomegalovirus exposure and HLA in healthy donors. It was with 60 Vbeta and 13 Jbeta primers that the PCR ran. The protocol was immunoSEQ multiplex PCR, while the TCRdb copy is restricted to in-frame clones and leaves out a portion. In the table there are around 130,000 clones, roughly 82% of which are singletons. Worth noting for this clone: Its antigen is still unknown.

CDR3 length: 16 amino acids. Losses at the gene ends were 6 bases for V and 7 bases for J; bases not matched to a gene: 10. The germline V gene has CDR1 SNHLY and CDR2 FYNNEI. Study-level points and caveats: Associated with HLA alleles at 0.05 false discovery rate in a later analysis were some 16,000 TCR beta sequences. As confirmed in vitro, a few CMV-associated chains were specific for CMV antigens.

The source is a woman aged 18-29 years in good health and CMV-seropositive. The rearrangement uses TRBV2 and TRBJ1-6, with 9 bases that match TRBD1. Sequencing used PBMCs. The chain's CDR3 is CASRGVGTGLNSPLHF. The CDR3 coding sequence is TGTGCCAGCAGAGGGGTTGGGACAGGGCTGAATTCACCCCTCCACTTT.